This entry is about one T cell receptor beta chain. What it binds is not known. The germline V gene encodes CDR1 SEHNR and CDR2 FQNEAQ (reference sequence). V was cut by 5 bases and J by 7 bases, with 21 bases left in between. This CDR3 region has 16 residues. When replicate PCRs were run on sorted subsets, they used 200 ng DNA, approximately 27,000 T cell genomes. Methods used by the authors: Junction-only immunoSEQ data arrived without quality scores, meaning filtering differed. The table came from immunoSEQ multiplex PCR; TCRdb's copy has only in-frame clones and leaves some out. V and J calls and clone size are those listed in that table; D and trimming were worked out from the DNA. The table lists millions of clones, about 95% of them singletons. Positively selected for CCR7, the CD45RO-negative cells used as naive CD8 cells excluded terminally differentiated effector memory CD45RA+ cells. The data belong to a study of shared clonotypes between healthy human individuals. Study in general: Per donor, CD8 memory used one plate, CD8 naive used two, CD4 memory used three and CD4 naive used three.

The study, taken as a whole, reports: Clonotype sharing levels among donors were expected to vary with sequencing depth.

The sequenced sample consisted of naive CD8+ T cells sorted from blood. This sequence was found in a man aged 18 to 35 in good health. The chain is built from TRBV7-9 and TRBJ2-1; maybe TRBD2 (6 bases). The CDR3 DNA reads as TGTGCCAGCAGCCAGTCTAGCGACCACCCAGGGAATGAGCAGTTCTTC. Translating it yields CASSQSSDHPGNEQFF.